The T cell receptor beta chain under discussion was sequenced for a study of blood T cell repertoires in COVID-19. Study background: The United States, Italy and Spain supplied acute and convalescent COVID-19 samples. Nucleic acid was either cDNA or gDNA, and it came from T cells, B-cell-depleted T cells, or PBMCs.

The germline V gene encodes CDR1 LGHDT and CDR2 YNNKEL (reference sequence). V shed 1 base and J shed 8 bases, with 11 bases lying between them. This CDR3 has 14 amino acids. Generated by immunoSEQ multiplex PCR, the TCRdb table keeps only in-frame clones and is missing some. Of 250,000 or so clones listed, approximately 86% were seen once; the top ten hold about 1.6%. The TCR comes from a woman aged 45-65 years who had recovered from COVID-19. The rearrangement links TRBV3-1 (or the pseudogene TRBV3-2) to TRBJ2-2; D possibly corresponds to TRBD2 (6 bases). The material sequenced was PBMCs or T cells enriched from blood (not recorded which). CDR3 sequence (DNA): TGTGCCAGCAGCCAAGCGTCGGCGGGAGGGGAGCTGTTTTTT. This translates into CASSQASAGGELFF.